A selection of T cell receptor beta chains follows, all from one sample in a study of blood T cell repertoires in COVID-19. Generated by immunoSEQ multiplex PCR, the TCRdb table keeps only in-frame clones and is missing some. The table lists about 280,000 clones, 75% to 90% of them singletons. Sequenced input: peripheral blood. The receptors originated from a woman between 70 and 85 years old with COVID-19, enrolled during active disease. Each CDR3 is given with its conserved first and last residue. D genes are given only for firm matches. Only part of the rows carry a size: once, few, many, or a class if the clone is expanded.

>-|TRBV24-1|13|-|TRBJ1-1
CATSDPSSAEAFF
TGTGCCACCAGTGATCCGAGTTCTGCTGAAGCTTTCTTT
>-|TRBV28|13|-|TRBJ1-6
CASSFPAGRTLHF
TGTGCCAGCAGTTTCCCGGCCGGGAGAACCCTCCACTTT
>-|TRBV5-1|14|TRBD2|TRBJ2-7
CASSLGVAGGPQYF
TGCGCCAGCAGCTTGGGAGTAGCGGGGGGGCCGCAGTACTTC
>once|TRBV9|15|-|TRBJ1-1
CASSVAGGGSTEAFF
TGTGCCAGCAGCGTAGCCGGGGGGGGCTCGACTGAAGCTTTCTTT
>once|TRBV9|13|TRBD2|TRBJ2-3
CASSRGGEDTQYF
TGTGCCAGCAGCCGCGGGGGGGAGGATACGCAGTATTTT
>-|TRBV24-1|15|-|TRBJ1-1
CATSATGLGDTEAFF
TGTGCCACCAGTGCCACAGGGCTAGGGGACACTGAAGCTTTCTTT
>-|TRBV19|21|TRBD1|TRBJ2-1
CAGETRFAGATGGNSYNEQFF
TGTGCCGGGGAGACTAGGTTCGCAGGGGCCACAGGGGGAAACTCCTACAATGAGCAGTTCTTC
>few|TRBV27|14|TRBD1|TRBJ1-6
CASSWDRVGSPLHF
TGTGCCAGCAGTTGGGACAGGGTTGGGTCACCCCTCCACTTT
>-|TRBV2|15|TRBD1|TRBJ2-2
CASRLTGIGTGELFF
TGTGCCAGCAGGCTGACAGGGATCGGCACCGGGGAGCTGTTTTTT
>-|TRBV7-2|14|TRBD1|TRBJ1-1
CASSFQGVATEAFF
TGTGCCAGCAGCTTCCAGGGGGTTGCCACTGAAGCTTTCTTT
>-|TRBV30|13|-|TRBJ1-3
CAWSVNSGNTIYF
TGTGCCTGGAGTGTTAACTCTGGAAACACCATATATTTT
>-|TRBV7-9|14|-|TRBJ2-7
CASSLGIAPYEQYF
TGTGCCAGCAGCTTAGGGATAGCTCCCTACGAGCAGTACTTC
>-|TRBV27|13|-|TRBJ1-6
CASSRETVSPLHF
TGTGCCAGCAGTCGGGAGACAGTTTCACCCCTCCACTTT
>-|TRBV5-1|14|-|TRBJ1-1
CASSFNREFTEAFF
TGCGCCAGCAGCTTCAACCGGGAATTCACTGAAGCTTTCTTT
>-|TRBV7-3|15|TRBD1|TRBJ1-6
CASSQQGAQNSPLHF
TGTGCCAGCAGCCAACAGGGGGCTCAGAATTCACCCCTCCACTTT
>few|TRBV24-1|15|-|TRBJ1-3
CATSDAYSSGNTIYF
TGTGCCACCAGTGACGCATACAGCTCTGGAAACACCATATATTTT
>-|TRBV5-1|16|-|TRBJ1-2
CASSLDSSPTNYGYTF
TGCGCCAGCAGCTTGGATTCTAGCCCCACTAACTATGGCTACACCTTC
>-|TRBV6-5|13|-|TRBJ2-7
CASSYSFRYEQYF
TGTGCCAGCAGTTACTCGTTCCGCTACGAGCAGTACTTC
>-|TRBV27|15|-|TRBJ1-2
CASSLDGKLNYGYTF
TGTGCCAGCAGTTTAGATGGCAAGTTGAACTATGGCTACACCTTC
>few|TRBV14|17|TRBD2|TRBJ2-1
CASSQGTSGERPNEQFF
TGTGCCAGCAGCCAAGGGACTAGCGGGGAACGTCCCAATGAGCAGTTCTTC
>-|TRBV28|13|TRBD1|TRBJ2-7
CANGPGQGREQYF
TGTGCCAACGGACCGGGACAGGGGAGAGAGCAGTACTTC
>-|TRBV5-1|17|TRBD2|TRBJ2-5
CASSSGTSGGAGETQYF
TGCGCCAGCAGCTCTGGGACTAGCGGGGGGGCAGGTGAGACCCAGTACTTC
>-|TRBV7-2|14|TRBD1|TRBJ1-2
CASSFGTGGYGYTF
TGTGCCAGCAGCTTTGGGACAGGGGGCTATGGCTACACCTTC
>-|TRBV10-2|11|-|TRBJ2-7
CASRTVYEQYF
TGCGCCAGCAGGACAGTCTACGAGCAGTACTTC
>-|TRBV10-3|14|-|TRBJ1-6
CAPLTGLPNSPLHF
TGTGCCCCTTTAACAGGGCTTCCTAATTCACCCCTCCACTTT
>-|TRBV20-1|16|-|TRBJ1-2
CSASDLDSPANYGYTF
TGCAGTGCTAGTGACTTGGACAGTCCCGCTAACTATGGCTACACCTTC
>-|TRBV19|15|-|TRBJ2-3
CASSINVVFADTQYF
TGTGCCAGTAGTATTAATGTAGTTTTCGCAGATACGCAGTATTTT
>once|TRBV6-4|15|TRBD2|TRBJ2-1
CASSDRAGGFYEQFF
TGTGCCAGCAGTGACAGGGCGGGGGGATTCTATGAGCAGTTCTTC
>few|TRBV5-4|14|-|TRBJ1-2
CASSIGVTNYGYTF
TGTGCCAGCAGCATAGGAGTGACTAACTATGGCTACACCTTC
>-|TRBV6-2/TRBV6-3|13|-|TRBJ1-2
CASSYDRWYGYTF
TGTGCCAGCAGTTACGACAGGTGGTATGGCTACACCTTC
>-|TRBV27|20|TRBD1|TRBJ1-6
CASSLSGTGDYASYNSPLHF
TGTGCCAGCAGTTTGTCAGGGACAGGGGACTATGCCTCCTATAATTCACCCCTCCACTTT
>-|TRBV2|14|TRBD1|TRBJ2-7
CASGRTGPIYEQYF
TGTGCCAGCGGTCGGACAGGGCCCATTTACGAGCAGTACTTC
>-|TRBV7-9|14|-|TRBJ2-3
CASSLDRGTDTQYF
TGTGCCAGCAGCTTAGACCGGGGCACAGATACGCAGTATTTT
>-|TRBV29-1|13|-|TRBJ2-1
CSVEGGWGNEQFF
TGCAGCGTTGAGGGGGGTTGGGGTAATGAGCAGTTCTTC
>-|TRBV6-2/TRBV6-3|17|-|TRBJ1-4
CASSYPGGSATNEKLFF
TGTGCCAGCAGTTACCCGGGCGGGAGTGCAACTAATGAAAAACTGTTTTTT
>-|TRBV23-1|13|-|TRBJ1-5
CASSRAPNQPQHF
TGCGCCAGCAGTAGAGCCCCCAATCAGCCCCAGCATTTT
>-|TRBV4-3|15|-|TRBJ2-7
CASSQEMTRSYEQYF
TGCGCCAGCAGCCAAGAAATGACACGGTCCTACGAGCAGTACTTC
>-|TRBV19|15|-|TRBJ2-5
CASKGVGRELETQYF
TGTGCCAGTAAAGGTGTGGGGAGAGAATTGGAGACCCAGTACTTC
>few|TRBV6-2/TRBV6-3|13|-|TRBJ1-2
CASSYAGGYGYTF
TGTGCCAGCAGTTACGCGGGCGGTTATGGCTACACCTTC
>once|TRBV27|15|TRBD2|TRBJ2-7
CASSLDWTSEYEQYF
TGTGCCAGCAGTTTAGATTGGACTAGCGAATACGAGCAGTACTTC
>once|TRBV12-3/TRBV12-4|13|TRBD1|TRBJ2-7
CASSDGQGNEQYF
TGTGCCAGCAGTGACGGACAGGGCAACGAGCAGTACTTC